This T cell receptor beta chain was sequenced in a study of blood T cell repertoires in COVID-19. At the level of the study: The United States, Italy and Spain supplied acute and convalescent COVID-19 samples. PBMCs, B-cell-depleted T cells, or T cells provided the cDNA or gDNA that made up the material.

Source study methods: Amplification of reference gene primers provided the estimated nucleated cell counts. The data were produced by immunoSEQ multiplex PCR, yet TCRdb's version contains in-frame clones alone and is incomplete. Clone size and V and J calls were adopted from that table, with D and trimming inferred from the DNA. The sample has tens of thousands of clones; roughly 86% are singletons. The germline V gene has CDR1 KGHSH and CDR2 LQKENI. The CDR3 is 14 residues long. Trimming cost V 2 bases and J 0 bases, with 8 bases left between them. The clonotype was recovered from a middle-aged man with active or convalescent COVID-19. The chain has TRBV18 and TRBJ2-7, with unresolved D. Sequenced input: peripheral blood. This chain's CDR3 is CASSPDRSSYEQYF. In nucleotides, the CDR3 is TGTGCCAGCTCACCAGACCGGAGCTCCTACGAGCAGTACTTC. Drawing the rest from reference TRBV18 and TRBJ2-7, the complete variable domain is NAGVMQNPRHLVRRRGQEARLRCSPMKGHSHVYWYRQLPEEGLKFMVYLQKENIIDESGMPKERFSAEFPKEGPSILRIQQVVRGDSAAYFCASSPDRSSYEQYFGPGTRLTVT.